This paragraph covers one T cell receptor beta chain sequence. The antigen it binds to is not known. It has no much larger one-base neighbor in the sample; base qualities were not kept. Receptor amplification or capture employed 5' RACE. The sequencer was an Illumina HiSeq 2500. A second PCR of about 6 to 11 cycles was run with a J-beta primer mix and a sample-barcoded 5' primer. A unique molecular identifier was introduced onto each TCR beta cDNA molecule by a template-switch 5' adaptor carrying 12 random nucleotides. Each sample yielded at least 3 million CDR3-containing paired-end reads. First-strand cDNA was synthesized from all RNA with the Mint cDNA synthesis kit, primed by a TRBC-specific oligonucleotide. Following uracil-DNA glycosylase treatment, all cDNA underwent a first 18-cycle PCR with the universal primers M1SS and BC2_uni_R. In the source study's methods: Normalization of each sample was performed by random selection of 1 million high-quality reads, each carrying a distinct molecular identifier. Instead of being binned into consensus sequences, reads with shared molecular identifiers were discarded. CDR3 identification, clonotype clustering and error correction used MiTCR with a Q25 quality threshold and the strictest error-elimination algorithm. A nonparametric unseen species model using Euler transformation provided a lower-bound estimate of total TCR beta diversity. TCRdb cleaned the public reads at Q25 with fastp, built clones with MiXCR and kept in-frame beta chains. A single entry per CDR3 protein holds the most common genes and DNA from its merged rows. The V and J calls reflect TCRdb's pipeline rather than the authors' work. For this sample there are more than 500,000 distinct CDR3 sequences; about 27% appear just once. The ten most abundant clones make up over 3.5% of the sample.

The data were taken from a study of blood T cells in healthy people across ages (dated by TCRdb to 2014 to 2015). Regarding the study in general: In model experiments, template switching captured roughly one uniquely barcoded TCR beta cDNA molecule for every two T cells. The study measured age-related changes in TCR beta repertoire diversity using deep sequencing normalized with unique cDNA molecular identifiers. Four age groups were formed from the donors: young (average 16 years), middle-aged (less than 40), aged (about 62) and long-lived (around 82). The study analyzed two additional independent replicas of 1 million unique cDNA reads from the same blood draw for two donors, one aged 18 to 30 and one aged 80 or older.

General study outcomes and caveats: Since profiling was done on bulk unsorted PBMCs, naive and antigen-experienced compartments could not be conclusively compared. Donor CMV infection status was unknown, potentially confounding age-related changes in expanded clonotypes. Compared with the aged group, the long-lived group had more naive CD4+ T cells, fewer expanded clones and increased TCR diversity, a pattern suggesting age selection. As age increased, observed TCR beta diversity per million T cells dropped in a roughly linear way, and a significant reduction was already evident by age around 41. Total diversity estimates from one million sequenced T cells were considered lower bounds and underestimates. Observed TCR beta diversity correlated strongly with the percentage of naive T cells measured by flow cytometry.

The CDR3 contains 14 residues, cysteine and phenylalanine counted. Only the CDR3 part of the read is kept: 42 bases, read in frame from the first base. The junction shows trimming of 6 bases on V and 5 bases on J, and the gene matches do not reach 8 bases of it. For CDR1 and CDR2, the germline V gene (reference sequence) lists MNHEY and SMNVEV. The donors were a few dozen Caucasian individuals from Russia, aged roughly 6 to 100 years, who were systemically healthy. Each donor gave ten milliliters of peripheral blood, drawn into EDTA-treated Vacutainer tubes. PBMCs were isolated by Ficoll-Paque density-gradient centrifugation, with at least 7 million obtained per sample. Total RNA was extracted from PBMCs with Trizol reagent, with at least 6 micrograms obtained per sample. For every donor, an aliquot of PBMCs went through flow cytometry to measure the percentages of naive CD45RAhigh/CD27high T cells.

The same sample was also studied in work on T cells of mothers and their children. Drawing on the second study: Donors were nine systemically healthy Caucasian individuals: three mothers and their six children. cDNA synthesis consumed the entire amount of extracted RNA, loaded at approximately 1.5 ug RNA in each 15 ul reaction. In the second PCR, the M1S primer added sample barcodes and 2-4 random nucleotides. Over 10 million TCR beta CDR3 reads came from each mother, compared with millions of reads from each child. In both related and unrelated pairs, thymic selection shapes the output of TCR recombination in a similar way, with inherited differences having only a minor effect. Normalized repertoire overlap was always found to be slightly, but never significantly, higher in related mother-child pairs than in unrelated mother-child pairs. No persistent microchimeric T cell clones were found, with a detection sensitivity of roughly 100 clones per million clonotypes. In the study, deep NGS was used to compare the TCR beta repertoires of mothers and children, and features distinguishing related mother-child pairs from unrelated individuals were sought. The mean age was about 38 +/- 4 years for the mothers and approximately 11 +/- 4 years for the children. After adapters were ligated using NEBNext reagents, the libraries underwent 100+100 nt paired-end sequencing on an Illumina HiSeq 2000. To prevent cross-contamination, the mother and child libraries were prepared one month apart and sequenced in separate runs. For each donor, between roughly 450,000 and 2,300,000 distinct TCR beta clonotypes were identified. Naive TCR beta clonotypes were estimated from low-frequency clonotypes matched to each donor's FACS-determined naive share, without sorting.

This clonotype originated in a boy younger than 10 in good health. The chain is made from TRBV27 and TRBJ2-7; 9 nucleotides in the junction match TRBD1. The sample taken for sequencing was blood. The encoded CDR3 is CASSSGTGSHEQYF. The DNA is as follows: TGTGCCAGCAGCAGTGGGACAGGGTCCCACGAGCAGTACTTC.